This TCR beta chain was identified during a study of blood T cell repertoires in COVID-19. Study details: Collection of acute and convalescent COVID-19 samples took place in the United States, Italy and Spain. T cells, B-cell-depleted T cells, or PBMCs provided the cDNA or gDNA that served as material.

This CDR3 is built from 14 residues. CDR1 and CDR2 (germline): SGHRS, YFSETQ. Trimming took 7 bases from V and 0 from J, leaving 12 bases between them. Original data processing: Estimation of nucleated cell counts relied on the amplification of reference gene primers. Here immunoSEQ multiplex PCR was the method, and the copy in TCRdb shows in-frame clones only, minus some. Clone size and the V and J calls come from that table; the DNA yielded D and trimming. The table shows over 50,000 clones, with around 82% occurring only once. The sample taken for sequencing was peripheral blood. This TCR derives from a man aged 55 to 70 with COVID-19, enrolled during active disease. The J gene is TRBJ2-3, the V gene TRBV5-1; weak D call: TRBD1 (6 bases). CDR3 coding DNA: TGCGCCAGCGGACCGGGACAAAGCACAGATACGCAGTATTTT. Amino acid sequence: CASGPGQSTDTQYF.